What follows is one TCR beta chain and its context. Its cognate antigen has yet to be identified. Per-nucleotide qualities are absent, and no much larger clonotype sits a single base away. Each donor gave one peripheral blood draw, roughly 110 mL on average, collected into heparinised tubes. A BD FACSAria II and a panel including CD45RO, CCR7, CD25, CD127, CD95 and CD27 were used to sort naive, central memory, regulatory and stem cell-like memory CD4+ T cells. Every sorted population had a purity above 98%. PBMCs were isolated immediately by Lymphoprep density gradient centrifugation and stained directly without culture. Samples were stained and sorted in pairs, with one healthy donor and one patient per experiment, so that batch effects were minimized. This record comes from a study of beta chain features in type 1 diabetes (dated 2018 in TCRdb). At the level of the whole study: Mean age, gender distribution, total cell number and subset yield were not different between patients and healthy donors. A total of 90 million to 120 million sorted cells were examined across all samples, and a strong correlation was observed between cell number per subset and RNA yield. In the study, TCRB repertoires of sorted circulating CD4+ T cell subsets from recently diagnosed type 1 diabetes patients were compared with those of matched healthy donors. Regulatory and stem cell-like memory subsets were isolated from only 8 patients and 8 healthy donors, whereas naive and central memory subsets came from all 30 or so donors. The paper as a whole reports these results and caveats: PCR may preferentially amplify shorter templates, but because patient and control samples were amplified and corrected together, any resulting skew would affect both groups equally. Because cDNA was sequenced instead of genomic DNA, highly expressing activated cells could be over-represented, though the groups showed no difference in activation or CD3 levels. HLA sub-analyses involved small numbers of individuals, so any influence of HLA type on TCRB rearrangement remained unresolved. Naive, central memory and regulatory TCRB repertoires appeared more similar among patients than among healthy donors. At VDJ recombination sites, patients with type 1 diabetes made fewer insertions and deleted more nucleotides, a pattern implying thymic rearrangement abnormalities. Type 1 diabetes patients showed a moderate but significant shortening of TCRB CDR3 length in all four CD4+ subsets.

The entire amount of isolated RNA was reverse transcribed using the High Capacity cDNA Reverse Transcription Kit, so the sequenced TCRB transcripts were expressed ones. Naive, central memory and regulatory T cell samples underwent deep immunoSEQ sequencing, averaging about 3.3 million total reads per sample. Sorted cells were lysed in RLT buffer, and RNA was extracted using DNase-treated RNeasy Micro or Mini kits according to cell number. To prevent cross-contamination, every cell subset was processed on its own, while patient and healthy donor samples were processed together. TCRB sequences were amplified from cDNA with the immunoSEQ multiplex PCR, producing 87-bp fragments spanning the CDR3 region. Sequencing of the amplicons was done on the Illumina HiSeq platform. Per the source publication's procedure: PCR bias was corrected computationally using synthetic template baselines, and reads within Hamming distance 2 were collapsed, with unmergeable singletons discarded. Reads were aligned against IMGT so that V, D and J genes, CDR3 length and insertions or deletions at six rearrangement sites could be assigned. Within each subset, clonotype counts were normalized to the number of sorted cells before true diversity and Gini coefficients were calculated with the tcR R package. The overlap coefficient, calculated on TCRB nucleotide sequences, was used to quantify repertoire sharing. As a proxy for the pre-selection repertoire, out-of-frame TCRB sequences from naive cells were analyzed. Not all clones reach the TCRdb copy of this immuneACCESS table, which keeps in-frame sequences only. Checked studies attribute under half of the gap to unresolved V genes and leave the rest unexplained. V and J calls and clone size are copied from that table; D and trimming were computed from the DNA. In all, the sample holds 900,000 or so clones, and around a sixth of those were seen once. The ten largest clones take up around 0.02% of the sample.

Sequenced material: naive CD4+ T cells from blood. Reading the label with the study, this specimen's cell subset or site is: true naive CD4+ T cells. This clonotype originated in a young woman in good health.

DNA sequence: TGTGCCAGCAGTGCGGGGCAGACCCTAAGCACAGATACGCAGTATTTT. Translated, this is CASSAGQTLSTDTQYF. The chain couples TRBV2 to TRBJ2-3; the D gene is tentatively TRBD1 or TRBD2, each matching 5 bases. Including the terminal cysteine and phenylalanine, the CDR3 comprises 16 residues. Only the CDR3 DNA is retained, 48 bases long and in frame from the first base. CDR1 is given as SNHLY and CDR2 as FYNNEI, both from the germline V gene. The V and J ends are trimmed by 4 bases and 0 bases, leaving 14 bases between them.